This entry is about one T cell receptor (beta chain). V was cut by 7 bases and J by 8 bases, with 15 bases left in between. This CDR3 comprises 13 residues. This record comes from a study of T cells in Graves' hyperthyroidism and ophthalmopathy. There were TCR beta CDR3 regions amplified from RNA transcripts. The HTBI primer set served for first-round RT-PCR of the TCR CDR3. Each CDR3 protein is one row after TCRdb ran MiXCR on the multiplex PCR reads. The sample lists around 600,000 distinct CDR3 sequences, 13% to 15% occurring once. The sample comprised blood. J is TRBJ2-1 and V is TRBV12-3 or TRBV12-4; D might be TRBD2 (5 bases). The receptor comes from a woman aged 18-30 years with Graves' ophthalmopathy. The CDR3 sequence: CASTPGIVHEQFF. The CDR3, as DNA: TGTGCCAGCACCCCCGGGATAGTTCATGAGCAGTTCTTC.